One sample yielded the 21 T cell receptor beta chains listed below, sequenced in a study of PD-1 blockade in classical Hodgkin lymphoma. Autologous stem cell transplantation was followed by relapse in every patient, and brentuximab vedotin exposure varied. Sequencing used immunoSEQ multiplex PCR; TCRdb keeps in-frame clones, though not all of them. The sample shows approximately 65,000 clones, around 88% of them seen only once. Here the sequenced sample was peripheral blood mononuclear cells (PBMCs), taken at baseline. These receptors originate from a human donor with classical Hodgkin lymphoma.

The chain carries TRBV5-4 and TRBJ2-1; D is possibly TRBD1 or TRBD2 (5 bases each). Looked up from germline, CDR1 is SGHNT and CDR2 is YYREEE (reference sequence). CDR3 length: 19 amino acids. With 3 bases removed from V and 0 bases from J, the gap between germline ends came to 22 bases. CDR3 loop: CASSWGTRGQYNSYNEQFF. The CDR3 region has the DNA TGTGCCAGCAGCTGGGGGACGAGGGGCCAGTATAACTCCTACAATGAGCAGTTCTTC. The full variable domain, with the rest looked up from reference TRBV5-4 and TRBJ2-1, is ETGVTQSPTHLIKTRGQQVTLRCSSQSGHNTVSWYQQALGQGPQFIFQYYREEENGRGNFPPRFSGLQFPNYSSELNVNALELDDSALYLCASSWGTRGQYNSYNEQFFGPGTRLTVL.

V is TRBV9 and J is TRBJ1-3, with unresolved D. Germline lookup yields CDR1 SGDLS and CDR2 YYNGEE. Trimming left V 0 bases short and J 0 bases short, with 7 bases between. The CDR3 length is 15 residues. CDR3 DNA: TGTGCCAGCAGCGTAGCGGGGAGCTCTGGAAACACCATATATTTT. Translation gives CASSVAGSSGNTIYF.

The V gene is TRBV14, the J gene TRBJ2-7; D unresolved. The CDR3 has 15 residues. Per germline, CDR1 SGHDN and CDR2 FVKESK. The germline V and J ends were trimmed by 1 base and 7 bases, with 17 bases remaining between them. CDR3 sequence: CASSQADYGRVEQYF. Written as DNA, the CDR3 is TGTGCCAGCAGCCAAGCAGATTACGGGCGAGTGGAGCAGTACTTC. Together with reference TRBV14 and TRBJ2-7, the CDR3 gives the full variable domain: EAGVTQFPSHSVIEKGQTVTLRCDPISGHDNLYWYRRVMGKEIKFLLHFVKESKQDESGMPNNRFLAERTGGTYSTLKVQPAELEDSGVYFCASSQADYGRVEQYFGPGTRLTVT.

J is TRBJ2-6 and V is TRBV27, with D unresolved. The CDR3 contains 13 residues. V dropped 0 bases and J dropped 3 bases, with 0 bases sitting between them. Germline V CDR1 and CDR2: MNHEY, SMNVEV (reference sequence). This chain's CDR3 is CASSLSGANVLTF. The DNA of the CDR3 is TGTGCCAGCAGTTTATCTGGGGCCAACGTCCTGACTTTC.

The table lists this clone with a count of one. The rearrangement uses TRBV11-2 and TRBJ1-1; D is undetermined. With 4 bases removed from V and 4 bases from J, the gap between germline ends came to 13 bases. The CDR3 is 14 residues long. Germline V gene data show CDR1 as SGHAT and CDR2 as FQNNGV. The DNA of the CDR3 is TGTGCCAGCAGCTCAACGGTCGTCGTCACTGAAGCTTTCTTT. Translated, it gives CASSSTVVVTEAFF.

This clone has more than one count but fewer than ten. Other nucleotide sequences in the sample specify the same CDR3. The chain joins TRBV2 to TRBJ1-2, with TRBD1 identical over 7 bases. This CDR3 is 12 amino acids long. The germline CDR1 and CDR2 sequences are SNHLY and FYNNEI. The V segment lost 4 bases and the J segment 4 bases; nucleotides outside the gene matches: 0. This CDR3 reads CASSGDSYGYTF. DNA for the CDR3: TGTGCCAGCAGTGGGGACAGCTATGGCTACACCTTC. The full variable domain, in which reference TRBV2 and TRBJ1-2 provide the parts outside the CDR3, is EPEVTQTPSHQVTQMGQEVILRCVPISNHLYFYWYRQILGQKVEFLVSFYNNEISEKSEIFDDQFSVERPDGSNFTLKIRSTKLEDSAMYFCASSGDSYGYTFGSGTRLTVV.

The J gene is TRBJ2-7, the V gene TRBV4-2; D is uncertain. Trimming left V 1 base short and J 2 bases short, with 3 bases between. The length of the CDR3 is 12 residues. CDR1 is LGHNA and CDR2 is YNFKEQ in the germline V gene. DNA for the CDR3: TGTGCCAGCAGCCAAGGGCCCTACGAGCAGTACTTC. Residues: CASSQGPYEQYF.

This clone occurred a few times. This rearrangement joins TRBV7-9 to TRBJ1-2, with TRBD1 matching over 10 bases. CDR1 SEHNR and CDR2 FQNEAQ come from the germline V gene (reference sequence). CDR3 length equals 14 residues. V gave up 5 bases and J gave up 7 bases; unmatched junction bases: 7. The CDR3 DNA reads as TGTGCCAGCAGCCGGGACAGGGGAAGAGGTGGCTACACCTTC. This encodes CASSRDRGRGGYTF.

V gene TRBV5-4 combines with J gene TRBJ1-2; TRBD1 matches at 9 bases. This CDR3 comprises 14 residues. The germline gives CDR1 SGHNT, CDR2 YYREEE (reference sequence). The V gene end was trimmed by 5 bases and the J gene end by 5 bases; junction bases not matched to a gene: 7. CDR3 DNA sequence: TGTGCCAGCAGTTTCGACAGGGGGGATTATGGCTACACCTTC. It translates to CASSFDRGDYGYTF. The full variable domain, completed using reference TRBV5-4 and TRBJ1-2, is ETGVTQSPTHLIKTRGQQVTLRCSSQSGHNTVSWYQQALGQGPQFIFQYYREEENGRGNFPPRFSGLQFPNYSSELNVNALELDDSALYLCASSFDRGDYGYTFGSGTRLTVV.

This chain links TRBV15 with TRBJ1-6; D uncertain. The CDR3 spans 19 residues. V shed 0 bases and J shed 0 bases, with 15 bases lying between them. From germline, CDR1 is LNHNV and CDR2 YYDKDF (reference sequence). CDR3 protein: CATSRDFMDVSSYNSPLHF. The DNA of the CDR3 is TGTGCCACCAGCAGAGATTTCATGGACGTGAGCTCCTATAATTCACCCCTCCACTTT.

This chain connects TRBV6-1 to TRBJ1-6; 7 nucleotides agree with TRBD1. The CDR3 contains 16 residues. V shed 0 bases and J 5 bases; nucleotides not matched to a gene: 4. The germline V gene has CDR1 MNHNS and CDR2 SASEGT. CDR3 sequence (DNA): TGTGCCAGCAGTGAAGCCCAGGGACAGAATAATTCACCCCTCCACTTT. This codes for CASSEAQGQNNSPLHF.

This clone was seen just once. The chain combines TRBV19 with TRBJ2-7; maybe TRBD2 (6 bases). CDR1 is LNHDA and CDR2 is SQIVND in the germline V gene (reference sequence). This CDR3 is 14 amino acids long. Trimming pared 3 bases from V and 2 bases from J, leaving 11 bases between. The CDR3 loop is CASSMRRRAYEQYF. The DNA for the CDR3 is TGTGCCAGTAGTATGAGAAGGAGGGCCTACGAGCAGTACTTC.

This sequence joins TRBV5-1 and TRBJ1-2, with 9 bases aligning to TRBD1. The ends lost 4 bases at V and 5 bases at J; junction bases unmatched: 9. Looked up from germline, CDR1 is SGHRS and CDR2 is YFSETQ. The CDR3 runs 15 residues. CDR3 residues: CASSGHRGLGYGYTF. The CDR3 DNA reads as TGCGCCAGCAGCGGCCACAGGGGGCTGGGGTATGGCTACACCTTC.

The chain has TRBV19 and TRBJ2-5, with D hard to call. V was clipped by 2 bases and J by 1 base, with 11 bases between them. In germline, CDR1 is LNHDA, CDR2 SQIVND (reference sequence). CDR3 length equals 15 residues. Here the CDR3 reads CASSIRWGSQETQYF. For the CDR3, the DNA is TGTGCCAGTAGTATAAGGTGGGGATCCCAAGAGACCCAGTACTTC.

The chain is built from TRBV5-8 and TRBJ2-7; either TRBD1 or TRBD2 may fit D (6 bases each). V lost 4 bases, J lost 7 bases, and 9 bases lay in between. CDR1 is SGHTS and CDR2 is YDEGEE in the germline V gene. The CDR3 contains 11 residues. The CDR3, as DNA: TGTGCCAGCAGCGCGGGGACAGAGCAGTACTTC. As protein: CASSAGTEQYF.

The chain couples TRBV5-1 to TRBJ1-4, with a weak D call TRBD1 (5 bases). Per germline, CDR1 SGHRS and CDR2 YFSETQ. CDR3 length equals 14 residues. Trimming took off 0 bases at V and 12 bases at J, with 15 bases between the two ends. The chain's CDR3 is CASSLADTLGELFF. The CDR3, as DNA: TGCGCCAGCAGCTTGGCCGACACTCTAGGGGAACTGTTTTTT. The variable domain in full, completed from reference TRBV5-1 and TRBJ1-4, reads KAGVTQTPRYLIKTRGQQVTLSCSPISGHRSVSWYQQTPGQGLQFLFEYFSETQRNKGNFPGRFSGRQFSNSRSEMNVSTLELGDSALYLCASSLADTLGELFFGSGTQLSVL.

This chain links TRBV7-2 with TRBJ2-5; TRBD2 matches 8 bases. The CDR3 length is 16 residues. Germline values: CDR1 SGHTA, CDR2 FQGNSA. V shed 5 bases, J shed 5 bases, and the junction held 13 bases outside the gene matches. The CDR3 here is CASSHTASGGEETQYF. In DNA, the CDR3 is TGTGCCAGCAGCCACACGGCCTCGGGGGGGGAGGAGACCCAGTACTTC.

The chain employs TRBV11-3 and TRBJ2-3; D perhaps matches TRBD1 (5 bases). This CDR3 has 15 amino acids. The germline gives CDR1 SGHNT, CDR2 YENEEA. V was cut by 0 bases and J by 6 bases, with 13 bases left in between. The CDR3 nucleotides are TGTGCCAGCAGCTTAGAGGGGCCCCCGACCGATACGCAGTATTTT. Translation gives CASSLEGPPTDTQYF.

The chain employs TRBV30 and TRBJ2-2; D call uncertain. There are 14 residues in the CDR3. V dropped 1 base and J dropped 8 bases, with 14 bases sitting between them. CDR1 is GTSNPN, CDR2 SVGIG, per germline (reference sequence). The CDR3 here is CAWSAGLLRGELFF. The DNA for the CDR3 is TGTGCCTGGAGTGCAGGTCTTCTTCGGGGGGAGCTGTTTTTT.

The chain uses TRBV5-1 and TRBJ2-7, with D perhaps matching TRBD1 or TRBD2 (5 bases each). Between the trimmed V and J ends, which lost 4 bases and 5 bases, there was a span of 19 bases. The CDR3 is made up of 15 amino acids. Germline V lookup: CDR1 SGHRS, CDR2 YFSETQ. CDR3 in DNA: TGCGCCAGCAGCACCCGGGACGGAATAAAGAACGAGCAGTACTTC. Translated, it gives CASSTRDGIKNEQYF.

The chain links TRBV4-2 to TRBJ2-3; 9 nucleotides line up with TRBD2. CDR3 length: 15 residues. J gave up 8 bases and V 4 bases, and 10 bases lay outside the gene matches. Germline lookup yields CDR1 LGHNA and CDR2 YNFKEQ. CDR3 sequence: CASSPTAGGDPTQYF. The CDR3 region has the DNA TGTGCCAGCAGCCCCACGGCGGGGGGGGACCCTACGCAGTATTTT.